One and the same sample provided the 2 T cell receptor beta chains below, sequenced in a study of T cell responses to AZD1222 COVID-19 vaccine. TCRdb keeps only in-frame clones here, not all; method: immunoSEQ multiplex PCR. Of about 140,000 clones in the sample, 80% to 95% were seen once. Sequencing used peripheral blood, obtained 28 days after the second AZD1222 dose. The source of these receptors is an adult who received the AZD1222 COVID-19 vaccine.

The rearrangement uses TRBV9 and TRBJ1-1; D not certain. V lost 0 bases, J lost 0 bases, and 9 bases lay in between. The CDR3 length is 15 residues. Germline CDR1 and CDR2: SGDLS and YYNGEE. The CDR3: CASSVVDGMNTEAFF. CDR3 nucleotides: TGTGCCAGCAGCGTAGTCGACGGAATGAACACTGAAGCTTTCTTT.

This rearrangement joins TRBV9 to TRBJ1-1; 8 bases are a match to TRBD1. The CDR3 spans 15 residues. Germline V lookup: CDR1 SGDLS, CDR2 YYNGEE. The V gene end was trimmed by 3 bases and the J gene end by 4 bases; junction bases not matched to a gene: 8. As DNA, the CDR3 is TGTGCCAGCAGCGGACCAGGGGGCGTGGGCACTGAAGCTTTCTTT. Amino acid sequence: CASSGPGGVGTEAFF.